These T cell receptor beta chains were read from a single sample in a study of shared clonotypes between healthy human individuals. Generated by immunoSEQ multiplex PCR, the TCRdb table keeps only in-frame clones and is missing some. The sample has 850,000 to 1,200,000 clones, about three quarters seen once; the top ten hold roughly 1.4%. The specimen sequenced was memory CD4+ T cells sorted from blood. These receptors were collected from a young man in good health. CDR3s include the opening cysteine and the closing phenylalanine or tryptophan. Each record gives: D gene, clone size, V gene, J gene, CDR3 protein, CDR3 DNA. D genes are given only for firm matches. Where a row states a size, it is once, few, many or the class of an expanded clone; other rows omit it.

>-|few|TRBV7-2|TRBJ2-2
CASSLGGSAGELFF
TGTGCCAGCAGCTTAGGGGGATCCGCCGGGGAGCTGTTTTTT
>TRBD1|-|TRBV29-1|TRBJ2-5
CSVGRGQAQETQYF
TGCAGCGTTGGACGAGGACAGGCTCAAGAGACCCAGTACTTC
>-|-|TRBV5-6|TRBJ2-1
CASSLGFSGQGSYNEQFF
TGTGCCAGCAGCTTGGGCTTCTCGGGACAAGGATCCTACAATGAGCAGTTCTTC
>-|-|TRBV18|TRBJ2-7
CASSPLGPQSPYEQYF
TGTGCCAGCTCACCACTAGGCCCACAGAGCCCCTACGAGCAGTACTTC
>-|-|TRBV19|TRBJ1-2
CATGLGQIGGYGYTF
TGTGCCACAGGACTAGGGCAGATTGGTGGCTATGGCTACACCTTC
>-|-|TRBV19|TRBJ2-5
CASSIGDVWARETQYF
TGTGCCAGTAGTATTGGGGACGTGTGGGCTAGGGAGACCCAGTACTTC
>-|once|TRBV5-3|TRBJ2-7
CARSRGIRSPYEQYF
TGTGCCAGAAGCCGAGGGATAAGGAGTCCCTACGAGCAGTACTTC
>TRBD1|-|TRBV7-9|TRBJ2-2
CASSSGQGNTGELFF
TGTGCCAGCAGCTCGGGACAGGGGAACACCGGGGAGCTGTTTTTT
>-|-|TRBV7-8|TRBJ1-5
CASTINKGFDQPQHF
TGTGCCAGCACCATAAATAAGGGTTTCGATCAGCCCCAGCATTTT
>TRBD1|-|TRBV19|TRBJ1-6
CASNLGQGRISPLHF
TGTGCCAGTAATCTTGGACAGGGTCGTATCTCACCCCTCCACTTT
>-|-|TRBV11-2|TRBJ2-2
CASPGPSTGELFF
TGTGCCAGTCCGGGACCATCCACCGGGGAGCTGTTTTTT
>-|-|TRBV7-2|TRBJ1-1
CASSPGAEAFF
TGTGCCAGCAGCCCGGGGGCTGAAGCTTTCTTT
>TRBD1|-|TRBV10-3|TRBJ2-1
CAISPGTVNGNEQFF
TGTGCCATCAGCCCCGGGACAGTGAATGGGAATGAGCAGTTCTTC
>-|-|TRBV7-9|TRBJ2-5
CASSPRETQYF
TGTGCCAGCAGCCCCCGGGAGACCCAGTACTTC
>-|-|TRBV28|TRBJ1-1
CASSQVRTEAFF
TGTGCCAGTTCCCAGGTGCGCACTGAAGCTTTCTTT
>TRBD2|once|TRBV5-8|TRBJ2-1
CASSQGTSGSSYNEQFF
TGTGCCAGCAGCCAAGGGACTAGCGGGAGCTCCTACAATGAGCAGTTCTTC
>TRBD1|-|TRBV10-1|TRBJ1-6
CASSLDRAYNSPLHF
TGCGCCAGCAGTTTGGACAGGGCCTATAATTCACCCCTCCACTTT
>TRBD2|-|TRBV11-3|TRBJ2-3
CASSSREGTQYF
TGTGCCAGCAGCTCCAGGGAGGGTACGCAGTATTTT
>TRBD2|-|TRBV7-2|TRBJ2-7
CASSSSGTSSYEQYF
TGTGCCAGCAGCTCCAGCGGGACGAGCTCCTACGAGCAGTACTTC
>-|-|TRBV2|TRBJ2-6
CASSRSGANVLTF
TGTGCCAGCTCTCGCTCTGGGGCCAACGTCCTGACTTTC
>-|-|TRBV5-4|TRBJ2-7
CASSSSGQTSYEQYF
TGTGCCAGCAGCTCTTCGGGACAAACTTCCTACGAGCAGTACTTC
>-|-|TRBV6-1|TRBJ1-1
CASSESRRNTEAFF
TGTGCCAGCAGTGAAAGTAGGAGGAACACTGAAGCTTTCTTT
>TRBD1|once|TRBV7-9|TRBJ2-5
CASRGQGAIETQYF
TGTGCCAGCAGGGGACAGGGGGCGATCGAGACCCAGTACTTC
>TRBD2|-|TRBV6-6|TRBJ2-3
CASSGGVAAMRDTQYF
TGTGCCAGCAGCGGGGGGGTTGCGGCCATGAGGGATACGCAGTATTTT
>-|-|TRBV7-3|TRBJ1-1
CASSSSLNTEAFF
TGTGCCAGCAGCTCGAGTCTGAACACTGAAGCTTTCTTT
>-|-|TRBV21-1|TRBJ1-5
CASSNRRSNQPQHF
TGTGCCAGCAGCAACAGGAGAAGCAATCAGCCCCAGCATTTT